The 6 T cell receptor beta chains reported below all come from one sample, sequenced in a study of tumor-infiltrating lymphocytes in localized non-small cell lung cancer. The table came from immunoSEQ multiplex PCR; TCRdb's copy has only in-frame clones and leaves some out. The sample consists of 20,000 to 25,000 clones, roughly 71% of them appearing once. The sample taken for sequencing was lung tumor tissue. Receptors were obtained from a human donor with non-small cell lung cancer.

The chain combines TRBV23-1 with TRBJ1-2; 7 bases align to TRBD1. TRBV23-1 is annotated as an ORF whose role is uncertain. V shed 0 bases, J shed 6 bases, and the junction held 13 bases outside the gene matches. The CDR3 has 17 residues. The DNA of the CDR3 is TGCGCCAGCAGTCAATCTTCCTTGAGACAGGGCGAGGATGGCTACACCTTC. It specifies CASSQSSLRQGEDGYTF.

This clone was recorded a few times. The chain links TRBV4-2 to TRBJ1-3; possibly TRBD1 for D (5 bases). Deletions cut 1 base from V and 0 bases from J, with 10 bases between. CDR1 is LGHNA, CDR2 YNFKEQ, per germline. The CDR3 sequence is 16 residues long. The CDR3 bases are TGTGCCAGCAGCCAAGCCGGTACAGGCTCTGGAAACACCATATATTTT. Translation gives CASSQAGTGSGNTIYF.

The chain uses TRBV7-3 and TRBJ2-5, with D perhaps TRBD2 (7 bases). CDR1 and CDR2 from the germline V gene are SGHTA and FQGTGA. Trimming removed 2 bases from V and 6 bases from J, with 19 bases in between. This CDR3 has 16 amino acids. The CDR3 loop is CASSLEPGGGAKTQYF. CDR3 nucleotides: TGTGCCAGCAGCTTAGAACCCGGCGGGGGCGCGAAGACCCAGTACTTC.

The V and J genes are TRBV4-1 and TRBJ2-3, with 7 nucleotides matching TRBD2. The CDR3 sequence is 15 residues long. Germline V gene lookup returns CDR1 MGHRA and CDR2 YSYEKL. V gave up 4 bases and J gave up 1 base; unmatched junction bases: 5. CDR3 DNA: TGCGCCAGCAGCCGGACGAGCGGGGGCACAGATACGCAGTATTTT. Its protein product is CASSRTSGGTDTQYF.

The chain links TRBV28 to TRBJ1-1; the D is unclear. V was trimmed by 5 bases and J by 5 bases, leaving 21 bases between them. Germline V gene data show CDR1 as MDHEN and CDR2 as SYDVKM. CDR3 size: 16 residues. The CDR3 DNA reads TGTGCCAGCAGTGCGGGGTCAGGAAGTTGGGGAACTGAAGCTTTCTTT. It specifies CASSAGSGSWGTEAFF.

The V and J genes are TRBV18 and TRBJ1-5; D call uncertain. Germline V CDR1 and CDR2: KGHSH, LQKENI. V was pared by 3 bases and J by 0 bases, with 9 bases between. This CDR3 has 15 residues. The CDR3 sequence is CASSPPGNSNQPQHF. CDR3 in DNA: TGTGCCAGCTCACCCCCCGGTAATAGCAATCAGCCCCAGCATTTT.